Shown below are 14 T cell receptor beta chains from a single sample sequenced in a study of cytomegalovirus exposure and HLA in healthy donors. Primers for the PCR totalled 60 Vbeta and 13 Jbeta. Assay used: immunoSEQ multiplex PCR; TCRdb lists only in-frame clones, some missing. This sample's table has tens of thousands of clones. Material for sequencing was PBMCs. All receptors come from a woman in her thirties or forties in good health and CMV-seropositive.

This chain connects TRBV2 to TRBJ1-2; D gene unclear. Germline V gene sequence: CDR1 SNHLY, CDR2 FYNNEI. Trimming cost V 4 bases and J 0 bases, with 9 bases left between them. CDR3 length: 14 residues. This CDR3 is CASSALASNYGYTF. In DNA, the CDR3 is TGTGCCAGCAGTGCGTTGGCTTCTAACTATGGCTACACCTTC.

The V gene is TRBV5-1, the J gene TRBJ1-5, with 7 bases fitting TRBD1. Germline V gene sequence: CDR1 SGHRS, CDR2 YFSETQ. This CDR3 has 15 amino acids. The trim removed 5 bases at V and 7 bases at J, leaving 12 bases unmatched. CDR3 nucleotide sequence: TGCGCCAGCAGATTCGGACAGGAGGAAGGACAGCCCCAGCATTTT. Translating it yields CASRFGQEEGQPQHF.

The chain links TRBV27 to TRBJ2-5, with a weak D call TRBD1 (6 bases). The V end was cut by 7 bases, the J end by 2 bases, with 17 bases between. CDR1 is MNHEY and CDR2 is SMNVEV in the germline V gene (reference sequence). This CDR3 has 15 residues. CDR3 amino acids: CASTPTGTPQETQYF. The CDR3 nucleotides read TGTGCCAGCACCCCCACCGGGACACCTCAAGAGACCCAGTACTTC.

The rearrangement joins TRBV11-2 to TRBJ2-5, with TRBD2 as a possible D gene (6 bases). The length of the CDR3 is 18 residues. Germline CDR1 SGHAT, CDR2 FQNNGV. Deletions cut 0 bases from V and 0 bases from J, with 17 bases between. The CDR3 region has the DNA TGTGCCAGCAGCTTAGATCTAGGCGGGACTTTGTACCAAGAGACCCAGTACTTC. It encodes CASSLDLGGTLYQETQYF. The variable domain in full, with the rest retrieved from reference TRBV11-2 and TRBJ2-5, is EAGVAQSPRYKIIEKRQSVAFWCNPISGHATLYWYQQILGQGPKLLIQFQNNGVVDDSQLPKDRFSAERLKGVDSTLKIQPAKLEDSAVYLCASSLDLGGTLYQETQYFGPGTRLLVL.

This chain connects TRBV5-1 to TRBJ2-1; no definite D call. Germline CDR1 and CDR2: SGHRS and YFSETQ. V was cut by 4 bases and J by 0 bases, with 8 bases left in between. CDR3 size: 14 residues. This CDR3 reads CASSPRSSYNEQFF. The DNA for the CDR3 is TGCGCCAGCAGCCCAAGGAGCTCCTACAATGAGCAGTTCTTC.

CDR3 bases: TGTGCCAGCAGCTTACGAGCGGGGGGGCAAGAGACCCAGTACTTC. Encoded protein: CASSLRAGGQETQYF. The V gene is TRBV7-2, the J gene TRBJ2-5; 10 nucleotides match TRBD2. J gave up 2 bases and V 2 bases, and 2 bases lay outside the gene matches. The CDR3 sequence is 15 residues long. Germline lookup yields CDR1 SGHTA and CDR2 FQGNSA.

V gene TRBV18 combines with J gene TRBJ1-6; tentative D call: TRBD1 (5 bases). From germline, CDR1 is KGHSH and CDR2 LQKENI. This CDR3 spans 16 amino acids. V lost 2 bases, J lost 0 bases, and 8 bases lay in between. The CDR3, as DNA: TGTGCCAGCTCACCAATCAGGGTCTCCTATAATTCACCCCTCCACTTT. Amino acid sequence: CASSPIRVSYNSPLHF.

The chain links TRBV6-1 to TRBJ1-1, with 9 bases matching TRBD1. The CDR3 contains 13 residues. V was pared by 8 bases and J by 11 bases, with 12 bases of the junction left unmatched. Germline loops: CDR1 MNHNS, CDR2 SASEGT. CDR3 amino acids: CASFFGQGKIAFF. The CDR3 DNA reads TGTGCCAGCTTCTTCGGACAGGGGAAGATTGCTTTCTTT.

The rearrangement uses TRBV7-2 and TRBJ2-2; D is unresolved. This CDR3 contains 13 residues. Trimming shortened V by 5 bases and J by 6 bases, and 10 bases separated the two germline ends. Germline values: CDR1 SGHTA, CDR2 FQGNSA. CDR3 in DNA: TGTGCCAGCAGCCCTGGGCCGGCCGGGGAGCTGTTTTTT. Protein: CASSPGPAGELFF.

This chain connects TRBV6-9 to TRBJ2-4, with 8 bases that match TRBD1. V lost 4 bases to trimming and J lost 3 bases; unmatched junction nucleotides: 5. Germline V gene sequence: CDR1 MNHGY, CDR2 SVAAGI. This CDR3 spans 15 amino acids. The CDR3 loop reads CASSSRTGNKNIQYF. In DNA, the CDR3 is TGTGCCAGCAGTTCACGGACAGGGAACAAAAACATTCAGTACTTC.

This chain links TRBV7-9 with TRBJ2-5; 10 nucleotides line up with TRBD2. Germline CDR1 SEHNR, CDR2 FQNEAQ (reference sequence). V shed 5 bases and J 4 bases; nucleotides not matched to a gene: 10. CDR3 size: 16 residues. The CDR3 DNA is TGTGCCAGCAGCAGTGGAAAGCGGGGGGGTGGAGAGACCCAGTACTTC. The encoded protein is CASSSGKRGGGETQYF.

V is TRBV5-1 and J is TRBJ2-1; TRBD2 agrees at 10 bases. V dropped 1 base and J dropped 6; count of bases not matched to a gene: 16. This CDR3 is built from 19 residues. CDR1 and CDR2 from the germline V gene are SGHRS and YFSETQ. The CDR3 protein is CASSLRVLTAGGSGNEQFF. The CDR3 DNA is TGCGCCAGCAGCTTGCGTGTTTTAACAGCGGGAGGGTCGGGCAATGAGCAGTTCTTC.

This chain connects TRBV2 to TRBJ1-6, with D perhaps TRBD1 (5 bases). The V end was cut by 3 bases, the J end by 8 bases, with 8 bases between. The CDR3 extends over 13 amino acids. Germline V gives CDR1 SNHLY, CDR2 FYNNEI. The CDR3 region has the DNA TGTGCCAGCAGTGAGAGCAGGGATTCACCCCTCCACTTT. Its protein is CASSESRDSPLHF. Filled out from reference TRBV2 and TRBJ1-6, the complete variable domain reads EPEVTQTPSHQVTQMGQEVILRCVPISNHLYFYWYRQILGQKVEFLVSFYNNEISEKSEIFDDQFSVERPDGSNFTLKIRSTKLEDSAMYFCASSESRDSPLHFGNGTRLTVT.

The rearrangement links TRBV18 to TRBJ2-7, with 11 bases fitting TRBD2. The V and J ends lost 0 bases and 5 bases, in that order; junction bases with no gene match: 3. This CDR3 has 15 amino acids. Germline assignment: CDR1 KGHSH and CDR2 LQKENI. CDR3 loop: CASSPPGTSGDEQYF. The CDR3 bases are TGTGCCAGCTCACCACCCGGGACTAGCGGCGACGAGCAGTACTTC.